These T cell receptor beta chains were read from a single sample in a study of cytomegalovirus exposure and HLA in healthy donors. The repertoire was sequenced with immunoSEQ multiplex PCR; TCRdb's copy has only in-frame clones and lacks some. The repertoire holds under 150,000 clones, with 65% to 85% as singletons. Sequencing was carried out using PBMCs. The receptors were sampled from a male donor in good health and CMV-seronegative. CDR3s include the opening cysteine and the closing phenylalanine or tryptophan. The D gene is left open where the match is weak. Rows may omit the clone size; those that give it use once, few, many or a size class.

CDR3aa,CDR3nt,d_gene,abundance,v_gene,j_gene
CASSWAETGITEAFF,TGTGCCAGCAGTTGGGCCGAGACAGGGATAACTGAAGCTTTCTTT,TRBD1,once,TRBV6-5,TRBJ1-1
CASSHRYEQYF,TGTGCCAGCAGCCACCGCTACGAGCAGTACTTC,-,-,TRBV14,TRBJ2-7
CASRGSSYEQYF,TGTGCCAGCAGGGGGAGCTCCTACGAGCAGTACTTC,-,-,TRBV5-6,TRBJ2-7
CASTLPSGSSNTGELFF,TGTGCCAGCACCCTGCCTAGCGGGAGCTCGAACACCGGGGAGCTGTTTTTT,TRBD2,-,TRBV2,TRBJ2-2
CASSLLLAGAAKNIQYF,TGTGCCAGCAGCTTGTTACTAGCGGGAGCAGCCAAAAACATTCAGTACTTC,TRBD2,-,TRBV11-2,TRBJ2-4
CASSLIGDGYTF,TGTGCCAGCAGTTTAATCGGGGATGGCTACACCTTC,-,-,TRBV28,TRBJ1-2
CATEFSGQQGETQYF,TGTGCCACCGAATTTAGCGGGCAGCAGGGAGAGACCCAGTACTTC,TRBD2,-,TRBV10-3,TRBJ2-5
CASSLAPWGARQETQYF,TGTGCCAGCAGCTTAGCCCCGTGGGGCGCGCGCCAAGAGACCCAGTACTTC,-,once,TRBV7-2,TRBJ2-5
CASSGPGLGETQYF,TGTGCCAGCAGTGGACCGGGACTAGGAGAGACCCAGTACTTC,TRBD2,-,TRBV11-2,TRBJ2-5
CASSEGAGACGYTF,TGTGCCAGCAGTGAAGGGGCGGGGGCGTGTGGCTACACCTTC,-,-,TRBV2,TRBJ1-2
CASSIAPRAGEFGEQFF,TGTGCCAGTAGTATAGCCCCACGGGCGGGAGAGTTCGGTGAGCAGTTCTTC,TRBD2,-,TRBV19,TRBJ2-1
CASSWLFQGHEQYF,TGTGCCAGCAGCTGGCTCTTCCAGGGCCACGAGCAGTACTTC,-,-,TRBV7-6,TRBJ2-7
CASSGPSGSINEQFF,TGTGCCAGCAGTGGACCTAGCGGGAGTATTAATGAGCAGTTCTTC,TRBD2,once,TRBV2,TRBJ2-1
CASSLGAREDYGYTF,TGTGCCAGCAGCTTAGGTGCCAGGGAGGACTATGGCTACACCTTC,-,-,TRBV11-2,TRBJ1-2
CASGGVFETQYF,TGTGCCAGCGGGGGCGTTTTTGAGACCCAGTACTTC,-,once,TRBV18,TRBJ2-5
CSAGLAGAYNEQFF,TGCAGCGCGGGACTAGCGGGAGCGTATAATGAGCAGTTCTTC,TRBD2,-,TRBV29-1,TRBJ2-1
CASTRYGGELFF,TGTGCCAGCACGCGGTATGGAGGGGAGCTGTTTTTT,-,-,TRBV7-2,TRBJ2-2
CASSYGRGDEQYF,TGTGCCAGCAGTTACGGACGCGGGGACGAGCAGTACTTC,-,-,TRBV6-6,TRBJ2-7
CTSSPYRGTQTQYF,TGCACCAGCAGCCCCTACAGGGGCACGCAGACCCAGTACTTC,-,-,TRBV1,TRBJ2-5
CASSLGADSNTEAFF,TGTGCCAGCAGCTTAGGGGCAGATTCAAACACTGAAGCTTTCTTT,-,-,TRBV7-3,TRBJ1-1
CAISEPGTSGICEQYF,TGTGCCATCAGTGAGCCGGGGACTAGCGGGATCTGCGAGCAGTACTTC,TRBD2,-,TRBV10-3,TRBJ2-7
CATSREQGSSYEQYF,TGTGCCACCAGCAGAGAACAGGGGAGCTCCTACGAGCAGTACTTC,TRBD1,few,TRBV15,TRBJ2-7
CASSEGTAQETQYF,TGCGCCAGCAGTGAGGGGACAGCTCAAGAGACCCAGTACTTC,TRBD1,-,TRBV10-1,TRBJ2-5
CASSLTPTGGNEQFF,TGTGCCAGCAGTTTAACACCGACCGGGGGCAATGAGCAGTTCTTC,-,-,TRBV27,TRBJ2-1
CASSSNLAKGANEQFF,TGTGCCAGCAGCTCTAATCTAGCGAAGGGAGCCAATGAGCAGTTCTTC,-,-,TRBV11-2,TRBJ2-1
CSVLTPQETQYF,TGCAGCGTGCTTACTCCCCAAGAGACCCAGTACTTC,-,few,TRBV29-1,TRBJ2-5
CASKEATSNQPQHF,TGTGCCTCCAAGGAGGCTACATCCAATCAGCCCCAGCATTTT,-,-,TRBV6-6,TRBJ1-5
CASSPDRGLNYGYTF,TGTGCCAGCTCACCGGACAGGGGGCTGAACTATGGCTACACCTTC,TRBD1,-,TRBV18,TRBJ1-2
CASSLQGGKSSYEQYF,TGTGCCAGCAGTTTACAGGGGGGAAAGAGCTCCTACGAGCAGTACTTC,-,-,TRBV27,TRBJ2-7
CASSKKGELGRAF,TGTGCCAGCAGCAAAAAGGGAGAATTAGGGCGGGCGTTC,-,-,TRBV21-1,TRBJ2-7
CASSGTSGFSSYNEQFF,TGTGCCAGTAGTGGGACTAGCGGGTTTAGCTCCTACAATGAGCAGTTCTTC,TRBD2,-,TRBV19,TRBJ2-1
CASSPGGPYEQYF,TGCGCCAGCAGTCCAGGGGGCCCTTACGAGCAGTACTTC,TRBD1,-,TRBV4-1,TRBJ2-7